The 19 T cell receptor beta chains given below trace back to one sample, sequenced in a study of blood T cell repertoires in COVID-19. The assay was immunoSEQ multiplex PCR, and TCRdb's table has in-frame clones only and misses some. The sample lists about 230,000 clones, over 65% seen once, with 2.6% in the top ten. Material: peripheral blood. These receptors were taken from a woman in her 70s with active or convalescent COVID-19.

This clone has only a few counts. The J gene is TRBJ2-7, the V gene TRBV6-5, with 7 bases lining up with TRBD1. Germline assignment: CDR1 MNHEY and CDR2 SVGAGI. This CDR3 has 14 amino acids. The V segment lost 8 bases and the J segment 0 bases; nucleotides outside the gene matches: 7. In nucleotides, the CDR3 is TGTGCCAGCGACCCCGGGACAGCCTCCTACGAGCAGTACTTC. Translated, it gives CASDPGTASYEQYF.

The rearrangement joins TRBV18 to TRBJ1-6; D call uncertain. Germline V lookup: CDR1 KGHSH, CDR2 LQKENI. The V end was cut by 0 bases, the J end by 7 bases, with 16 bases between. This CDR3 comprises 17 residues. This CDR3 is CASSPPGGHGRNSPLHF. CDR3 DNA: TGTGCCAGCTCACCACCAGGAGGGCACGGGAGAAATTCACCCCTCCACTTT.

The chain joins TRBV7-3 to TRBJ1-3, with D perhaps matching TRBD1 (6 bases). V lost 2 bases, J lost 0 bases, and 11 bases lay in between. CDR1 is SGHTA, CDR2 FQGTGA, per germline. The CDR3 runs 16 residues. The CDR3 DNA follows: TGTGCCAGCAGCTTAGAGGGACATAGCTCTGGAAACACCATATATTTT. It encodes CASSLEGHSSGNTIYF.

This clone came up once. This rearrangement joins TRBV29-1 to TRBJ2-7; 9 bases align to TRBD2. Germline values: CDR1 SQVTM, CDR2 ANQGSEA. This CDR3 contains 12 residues. V was clipped by 4 bases and J by 3 bases; unmatched bases: 1. The CDR3 here is CSVGAGGYEQYF. The CDR3 DNA is TGCAGCGTTGGAGCGGGGGGCTACGAGCAGTACTTC.

The chain has TRBV30 and TRBJ2-1; D remains ambiguous. The V end was cut by 3 bases, the J end by 4 bases, with 4 bases between. Germline CDR1 is GTSNPN and CDR2 is SVGIG (reference sequence). The CDR3 spans 11 residues. The CDR3 here is CAWSMYNEQFF. As DNA, the CDR3 is TGTGCCTGGAGCATGTACAATGAGCAGTTCTTC.

This CDR3 is CASSPDYAGYTF. The CDR3 bases are TGTGCCAGCAGTCCCGACTACGCCGGCTACACCTTC. This sequence joins TRBV6-6 and TRBJ1-2; D is unclear. Germline CDR1 MNHNY, CDR2 SVGAGI (reference sequence). CDR3 size: 12 residues. Between the trimmed V and J ends, which lost 5 bases and 8 bases, there was a span of 12 bases.

V usage is TRBV7-9 and J usage is TRBJ1-2, with no clear D. The CDR3 loop spans 17 amino acids. Germline values: CDR1 SEHNR, CDR2 FQNEAQ (reference sequence). Trimming took 1 base from V and 8 from J, leaving 23 bases between them. CDR3 coding DNA: TGTGCCAGCAGCTTAGGCGTCGAGGGTCGTAGGAGTGAAGGCTACACCTTC. Its protein is CASSLGVEGRRSEGYTF.

The chain carries TRBV28 and TRBJ2-2, with 9 bases lining up with TRBD1. The CDR3 is 14 amino acids. Trimming cost V 6 bases and J 6 bases; bases outside gene matches: 5. Germline-derived CDR1 and CDR2 are MDHEN and SYDVKM. Here the CDR3 reads CASRRQGGPGELFF. DNA of the CDR3: TGTGCCAGCAGGCGACAGGGGGGCCCCGGGGAGCTGTTTTTT.

The DNA of the CDR3 is TGTGCCAGCAGCTCTGGCGCTACTAGCGGGGCCGCAGATACGCAGTATTTT. Translated: CASSSGATSGAADTQYF. The chain joins TRBV11-3 to TRBJ2-3; 10 bases fit TRBD2. The CDR3 runs 17 residues. The junction had 11 bases not matched to a gene; V was cut back by 4 bases and J by 4 bases. The germline V gene has CDR1 SGHNT and CDR2 YENEEA.

This clone was detected only once. The rearrangement joins TRBV4-2 to TRBJ2-1; 8 nucleotides line up with TRBD1. The germline V gene encodes CDR1 LGHNA and CDR2 YNFKEQ. The ends lost 4 bases at V and 0 bases at J; junction bases unmatched: 11. This CDR3 is 18 amino acids long. The CDR3 DNA reads TGTGCCAGCAGCCTTTCGGGCCACGGGACAGGCTCCTACAATGAGCAGTTCTTC. Encoded protein: CASSLSGHGTGSYNEQFF.

The V gene is TRBV2, the J gene TRBJ2-5, with D unresolved. Looked up from germline, CDR1 is SNHLY and CDR2 is FYNNEI. The CDR3 is 12 amino acids. V was trimmed by 5 bases and J by 5 bases, leaving 9 bases between them. This CDR3 is CASSRDLETQYF. As DNA, the CDR3 is TGTGCCAGCAGTCGAGATTTGGAGACCCAGTACTTC.

J is TRBJ1-1 and V is TRBV19; no reliable D call. The CDR3 covers 11 residues. The V and J ends lost 10 bases and 0 bases respectively, with 6 bases between them. Germline-derived CDR1 and CDR2 are LNHDA and SQIVND (reference sequence). The CDR3 DNA sequence: TGTGCCACGAGGATGAACACTGAAGCTTTCTTT. It specifies CATRMNTEAFF.

The chain recombines TRBV24-1 with TRBJ2-5, with 9 bases matching TRBD2. V lost 9 bases and J lost 5; bases outside the gene matches: 6. CDR1 KGHDR and CDR2 SFDVKD come from the germline V gene. This CDR3 has 13 residues. Written as DNA, the CDR3 is TGTGCCACCGGCGGGGGGGCCGGGGAGACCCAGTACTTC. Residues: CATGGGAGETQYF.

The J gene is TRBJ2-5, the V gene TRBV5-1; 8 bases match TRBD2. The CDR3 has 16 residues. V lost 4 bases and J lost 1; bases outside the gene matches: 9. Germline V CDR1 and CDR2: SGHRS, YFSETQ. The CDR3 is CASSKGLVGAQETQYF. The CDR3 DNA reads as TGCGCCAGCAGCAAGGGACTAGTGGGCGCCCAAGAGACCCAGTACTTC.

The chain's CDR3 is CASSRGGARGSYNEQFF. The CDR3 DNA sequence: TGTGCCAGCAGCCGGGGGGGCGCCAGGGGCTCCTACAATGAGCAGTTCTTC. This rearrangement joins TRBV7-3 to TRBJ2-1; 8 bases fit TRBD2. Germline V lookup: CDR1 SGHTA, CDR2 FQGTGA. After removal of 5 bases from V and 0 bases from J, the junction contained 9 bases not matched to a gene. This CDR3 has 17 residues.

J is TRBJ1-1 and V is TRBV4-3; D not resolved. CDR1 LGHNA and CDR2 YSLEER come from the germline V gene. This CDR3 comprises 17 residues. V lost 0 bases to trimming and J lost 1 base, with 15 bases between them. As DNA, the CDR3 is TGCGCCAGCAGCCAAGATCTCGCGGCCGGATCGAACACTGAAGCTTTCTTT. It specifies CASSQDLAAGSNTEAFF.

The J gene is TRBJ2-3, the V gene TRBV7-2; TRBD2 matches 9 bases. Trimming removed 5 bases from V and 6 bases from J; junction bases left unmatched: 12. There are 16 residues in the CDR3. Germline V CDR1 and CDR2: SGHTA, FQGNSA. The CDR3 reads CASSRSLSGGGDTQYF. The CDR3 bases are TGTGCCAGCAGCCGGAGCCTTAGCGGGGGAGGGGATACGCAGTATTTT.

This clone was detected once. This sequence joins TRBV24-1 and TRBJ2-2; the match to TRBD2 covers 8 bases. Germline CDR1 KGHDR, CDR2 SFDVKD. Trimming took 12 bases from V and 0 from J; bases not matched to a gene: 8. The CDR3 spans 15 residues. The CDR3 sequence is CAAGGGTPNTGELFF. The CDR3 DNA follows: TGTGCCGCGGGGGGCGGGACACCGAACACCGGGGAGCTGTTTTTT.

The rearrangement uses TRBV6-5 and TRBJ2-3; 9 bases agree with TRBD1. CDR1 and CDR2 (germline): MNHEY, SVGAGI. J was trimmed by 3 bases and V by 2 bases; bases with no gene match: 6. The CDR3 has 16 amino acids. This chain's CDR3 is CASSYRTGAGTDTQYF. The CDR3 coding sequence is TGTGCCAGCAGTTACCGGACAGGGGCAGGGACAGATACGCAGTATTTT.